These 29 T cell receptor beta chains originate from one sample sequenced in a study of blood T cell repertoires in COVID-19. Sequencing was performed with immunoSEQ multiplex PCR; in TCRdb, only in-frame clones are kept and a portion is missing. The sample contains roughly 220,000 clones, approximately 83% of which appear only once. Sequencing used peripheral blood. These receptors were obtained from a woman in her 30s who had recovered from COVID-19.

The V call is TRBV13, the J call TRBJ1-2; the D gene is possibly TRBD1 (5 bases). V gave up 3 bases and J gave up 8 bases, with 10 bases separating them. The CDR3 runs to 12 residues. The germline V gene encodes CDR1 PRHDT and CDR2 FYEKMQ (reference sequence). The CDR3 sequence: CASSLTEKGYTF. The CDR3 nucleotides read TGTGCCAGCAGCTTGACAGAGAAAGGCTACACCTTC.

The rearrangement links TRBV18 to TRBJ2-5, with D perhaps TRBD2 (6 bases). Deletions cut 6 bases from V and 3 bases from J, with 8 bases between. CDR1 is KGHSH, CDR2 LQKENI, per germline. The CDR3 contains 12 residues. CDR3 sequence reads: CASSGTEETQYF. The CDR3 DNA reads TGTGCCAGCTCCGGGACTGAAGAGACCCAGTACTTC.

CDR3 sequence reads: CASAAVAGGYEQYF. As DNA, the CDR3 is TGTGCCAGCGCCGCCGTGGCAGGGGGCTACGAGCAGTACTTC. The chain links TRBV6-5 to TRBJ2-7, with 7 bases aligning to TRBD1. Germline V gives CDR1 MNHEY, CDR2 SVGAGI. The trim removed 8 bases at V and 3 bases at J, leaving 10 bases unmatched. The length of the CDR3 is 14 residues.

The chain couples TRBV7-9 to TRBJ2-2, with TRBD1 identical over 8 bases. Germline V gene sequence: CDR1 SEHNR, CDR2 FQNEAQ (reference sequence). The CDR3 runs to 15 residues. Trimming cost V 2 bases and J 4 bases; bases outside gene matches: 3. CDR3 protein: CASSLQQGGTGELFF. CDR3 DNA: TGTGCCAGCAGCTTACAACAGGGGGGCACCGGGGAGCTGTTTTTT.

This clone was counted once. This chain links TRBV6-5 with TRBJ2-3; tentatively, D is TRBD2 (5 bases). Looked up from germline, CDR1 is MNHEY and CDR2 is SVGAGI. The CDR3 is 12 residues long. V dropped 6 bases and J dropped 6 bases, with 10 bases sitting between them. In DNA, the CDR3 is TGTGCCAGCAGCGGTCCGGGGGATACGCAGTATTTT. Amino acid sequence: CASSGPGDTQYF.

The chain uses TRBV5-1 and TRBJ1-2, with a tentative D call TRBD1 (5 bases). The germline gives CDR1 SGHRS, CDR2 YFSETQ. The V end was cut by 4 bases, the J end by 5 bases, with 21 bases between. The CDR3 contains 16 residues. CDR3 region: CASSPRADYGWYGYTF. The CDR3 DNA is TGCGCCAGCAGCCCCAGGGCGGACTATGGTTGGTATGGCTACACCTTC. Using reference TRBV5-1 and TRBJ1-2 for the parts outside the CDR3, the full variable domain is KAGVTQTPRYLIKTRGQQVTLSCSPISGHRSVSWYQQTPGQGLQFLFEYFSETQRNKGNFPGRFSGRQFSNSRSEMNVSTLELGDSALYLCASSPRADYGWYGYTFGSGTRLTVV.

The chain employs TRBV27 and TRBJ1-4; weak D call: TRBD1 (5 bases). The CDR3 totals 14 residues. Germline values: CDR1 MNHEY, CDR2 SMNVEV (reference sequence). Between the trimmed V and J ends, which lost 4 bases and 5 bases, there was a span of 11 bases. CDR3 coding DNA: TGTGCCAGCAGTTCAAGACAGACGAATGAAAAACTGTTTTTT. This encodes CASSSRQTNEKLFF.

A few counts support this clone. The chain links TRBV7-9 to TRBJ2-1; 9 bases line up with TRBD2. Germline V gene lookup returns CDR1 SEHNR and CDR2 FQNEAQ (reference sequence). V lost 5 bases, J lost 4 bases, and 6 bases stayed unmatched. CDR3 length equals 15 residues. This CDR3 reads CASSRASGVYNEQFF. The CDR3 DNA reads TGTGCCAGCAGCCGGGCTAGCGGGGTATACAATGAGCAGTTCTTC. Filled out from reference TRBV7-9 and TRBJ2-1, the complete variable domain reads DTGVSQNPRHKITKRGQNVTFRCDPISEHNRLYWYRQTLGQGPEFLTYFQNEAQLEKSRLLSDRFSAERPKGSFSTLEIQRTEQGDSAMYLCASSRASGVYNEQFFGPGTRLTVL.

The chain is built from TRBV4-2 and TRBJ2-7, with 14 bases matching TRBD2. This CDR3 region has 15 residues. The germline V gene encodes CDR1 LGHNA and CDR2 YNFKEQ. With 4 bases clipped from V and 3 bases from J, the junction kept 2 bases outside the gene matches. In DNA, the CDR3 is TGTGCCAGCAGCCCGGGACTAGCGGGGGACTACGAGCAGTACTTC. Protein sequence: CASSPGLAGDYEQYF.

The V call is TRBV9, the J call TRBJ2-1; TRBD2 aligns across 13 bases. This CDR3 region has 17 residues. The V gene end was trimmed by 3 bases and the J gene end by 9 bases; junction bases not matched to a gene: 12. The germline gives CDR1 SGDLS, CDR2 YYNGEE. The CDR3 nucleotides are TGTGCCAGCAGCGAATCGACTAGCGGGAGGTATTGGGGTGAGCAGTTCTTC. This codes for CASSESTSGRYWGEQFF.

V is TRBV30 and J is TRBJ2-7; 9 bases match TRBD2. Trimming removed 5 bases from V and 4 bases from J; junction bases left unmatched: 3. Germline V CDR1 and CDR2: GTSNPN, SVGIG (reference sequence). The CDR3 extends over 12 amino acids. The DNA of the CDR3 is TGTGCCTGGGGAGCGGGAGGTTACGAGCAGTACTTC. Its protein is CAWGAGGYEQYF.

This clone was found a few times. CDR3 DNA sequence: TGCGCCAGCAGCCTCGAGGGGGGGCGTAGTGGCAATGAGCAGTTCTTC. Its translation: CASSLEGGRSGNEQFF. This chain connects TRBV4-1 to TRBJ2-1; TRBD2 is a possible D gene (7 bases). The CDR3 sequence is 16 residues long. Trimming cost V 4 bases and J 6 bases, with 19 bases left between them. Germline V gene data show CDR1 as MGHRA and CDR2 as YSYEKL.

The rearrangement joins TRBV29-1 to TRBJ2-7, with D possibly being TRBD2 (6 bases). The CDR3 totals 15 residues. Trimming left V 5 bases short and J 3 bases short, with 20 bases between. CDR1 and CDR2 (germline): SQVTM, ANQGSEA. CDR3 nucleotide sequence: TGCAGCGTTCCTCGGGGCGGGGACGGACGCTACGAGCAGTACTTC. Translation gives CSVPRGGDGRYEQYF.

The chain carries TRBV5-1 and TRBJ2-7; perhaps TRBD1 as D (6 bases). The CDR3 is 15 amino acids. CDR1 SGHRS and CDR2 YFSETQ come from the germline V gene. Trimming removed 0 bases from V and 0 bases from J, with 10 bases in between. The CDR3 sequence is CASSLAGRGSYEQYF. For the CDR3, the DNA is TGCGCCAGCAGCTTGGCTGGCAGGGGCTCCTACGAGCAGTACTTC.

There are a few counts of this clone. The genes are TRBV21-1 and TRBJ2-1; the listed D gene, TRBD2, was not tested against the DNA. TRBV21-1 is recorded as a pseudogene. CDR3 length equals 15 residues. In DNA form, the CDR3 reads TGTGCCAGCAGCAAAGGACTAGCGGCCTACAATGAGCAGTTCTTC. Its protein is CASSKGLAAYNEQFF.

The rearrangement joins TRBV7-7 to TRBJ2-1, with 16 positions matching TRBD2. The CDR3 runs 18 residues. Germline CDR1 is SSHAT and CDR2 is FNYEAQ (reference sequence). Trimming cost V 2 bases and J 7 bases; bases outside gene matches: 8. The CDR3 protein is CASSLSPGLAGGPNEQFF. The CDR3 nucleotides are TGTGCCAGCAGCTTATCTCCGGGACTAGCGGGAGGGCCTAATGAGCAGTTCTTC.

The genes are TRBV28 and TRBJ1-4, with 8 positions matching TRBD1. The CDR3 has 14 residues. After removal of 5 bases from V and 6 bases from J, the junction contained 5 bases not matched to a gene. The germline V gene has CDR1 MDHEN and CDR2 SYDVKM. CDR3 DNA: TGTGCCAGCAGTGGGGGACAGGAACATGAAAAACTGTTTTTT. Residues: CASSGGQEHEKLFF.

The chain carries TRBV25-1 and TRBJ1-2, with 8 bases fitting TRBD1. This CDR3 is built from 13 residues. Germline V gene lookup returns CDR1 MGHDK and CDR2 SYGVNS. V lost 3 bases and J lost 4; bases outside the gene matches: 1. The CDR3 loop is CASSDTGGYGYTF. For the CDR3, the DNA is TGTGCCAGCAGTGACACAGGGGGCTATGGCTACACCTTC.

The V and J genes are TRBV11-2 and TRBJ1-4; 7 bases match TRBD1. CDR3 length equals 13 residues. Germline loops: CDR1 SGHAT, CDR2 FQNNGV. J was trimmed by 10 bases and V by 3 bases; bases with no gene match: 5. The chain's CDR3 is CASSFPGGRKLFF. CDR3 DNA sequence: TGTGCCAGCAGCTTTCCAGGGGGGAGAAAACTGTTTTTT.

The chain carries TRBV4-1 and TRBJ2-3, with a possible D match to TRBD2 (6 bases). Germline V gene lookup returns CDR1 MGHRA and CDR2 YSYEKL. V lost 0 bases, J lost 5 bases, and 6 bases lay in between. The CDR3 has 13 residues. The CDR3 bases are TGCGCCAGCAGCCAAGACGGGGGAGATACGCAGTATTTT. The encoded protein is CASSQDGGDTQYF.

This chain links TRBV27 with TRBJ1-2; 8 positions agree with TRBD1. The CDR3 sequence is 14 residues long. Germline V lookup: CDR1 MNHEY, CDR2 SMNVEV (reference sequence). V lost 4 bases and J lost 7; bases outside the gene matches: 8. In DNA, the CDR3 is TGTGCCAGCAGTTCGCCGACAGGGGTTGGTGGCTACACCTTC. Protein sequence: CASSSPTGVGGYTF.

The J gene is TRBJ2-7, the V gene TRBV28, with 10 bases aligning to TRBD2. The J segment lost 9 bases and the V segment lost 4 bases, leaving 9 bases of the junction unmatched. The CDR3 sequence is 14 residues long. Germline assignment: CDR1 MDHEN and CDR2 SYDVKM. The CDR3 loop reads CASSSGTSVFGQYF. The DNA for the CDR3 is TGTGCCAGCAGTTCCGGGACTAGCGTTTTTGGGCAGTACTTC.

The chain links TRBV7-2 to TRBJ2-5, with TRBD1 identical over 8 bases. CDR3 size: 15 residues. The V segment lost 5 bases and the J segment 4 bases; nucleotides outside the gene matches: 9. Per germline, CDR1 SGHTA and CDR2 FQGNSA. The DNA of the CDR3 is TGTGCCAGCAGCCTTGGGGCAGGGGGCGGAGAGACCCAGTACTTC. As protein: CASSLGAGGGETQYF.

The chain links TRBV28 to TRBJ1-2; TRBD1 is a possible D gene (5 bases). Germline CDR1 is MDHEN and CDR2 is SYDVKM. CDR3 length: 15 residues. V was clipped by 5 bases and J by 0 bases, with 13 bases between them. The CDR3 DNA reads TGTGCCAGCAGTCCCCCGGGACTTACTAACTATGGCTACACCTTC. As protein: CASSPPGLTNYGYTF.

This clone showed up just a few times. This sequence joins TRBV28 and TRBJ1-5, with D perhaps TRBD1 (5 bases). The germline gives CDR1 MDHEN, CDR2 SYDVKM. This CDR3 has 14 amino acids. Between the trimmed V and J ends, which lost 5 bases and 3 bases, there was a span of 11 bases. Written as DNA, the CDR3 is TGTGCCAGCAGTCCGGGACTTATCAATCAGCCCCAGCATTTT. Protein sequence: CASSPGLINQPQHF.

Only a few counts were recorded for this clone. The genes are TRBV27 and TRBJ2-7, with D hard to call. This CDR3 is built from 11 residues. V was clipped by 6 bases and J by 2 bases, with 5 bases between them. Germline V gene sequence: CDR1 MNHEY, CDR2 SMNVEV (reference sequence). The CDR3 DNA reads TGTGCCAGCAGCACAGCCTACGAGCAGTACTTC. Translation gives CASSTAYEQYF.

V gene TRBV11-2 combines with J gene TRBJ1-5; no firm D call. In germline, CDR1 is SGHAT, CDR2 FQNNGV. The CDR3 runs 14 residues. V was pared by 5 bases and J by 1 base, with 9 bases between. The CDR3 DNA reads TGTGCCAGCAGCCCATTGGGCAGCAATCAGCCCCAGCATTTT. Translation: CASSPLGSNQPQHF.

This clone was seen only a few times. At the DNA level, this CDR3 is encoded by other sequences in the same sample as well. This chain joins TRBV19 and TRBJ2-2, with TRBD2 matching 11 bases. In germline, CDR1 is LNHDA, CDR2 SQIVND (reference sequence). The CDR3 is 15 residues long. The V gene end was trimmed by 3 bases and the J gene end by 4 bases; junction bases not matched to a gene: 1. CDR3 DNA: TGTGCCAGTAGTATCGGGACTAGCGGCACCGGGGAGCTGTTTTTT. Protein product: CASSIGTSGTGELFF.

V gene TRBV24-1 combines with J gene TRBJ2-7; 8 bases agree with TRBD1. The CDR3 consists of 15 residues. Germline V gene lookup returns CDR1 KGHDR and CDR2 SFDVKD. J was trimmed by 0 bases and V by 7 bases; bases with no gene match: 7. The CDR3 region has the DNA TGTGCCACCAGCAGCGGACAGGGCTACTCCTACGAGCAGTACTTC. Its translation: CATSSGQGYSYEQYF.